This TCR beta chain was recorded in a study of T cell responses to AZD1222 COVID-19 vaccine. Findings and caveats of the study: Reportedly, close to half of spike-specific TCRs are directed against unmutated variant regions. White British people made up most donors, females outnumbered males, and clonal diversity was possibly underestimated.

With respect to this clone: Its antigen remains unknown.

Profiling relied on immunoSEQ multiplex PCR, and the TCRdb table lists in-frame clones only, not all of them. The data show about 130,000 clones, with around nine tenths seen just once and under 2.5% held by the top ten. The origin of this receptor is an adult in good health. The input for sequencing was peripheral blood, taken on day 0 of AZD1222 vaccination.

The CDR3 loop is CASSLERDTQYF. The CDR3 nucleotides read TGTGCCAGCAGCTTAGAGAGAGATACGCAGTATTTT. The chain is built from TRBV11-2 and TRBJ2-3; D remains unclear. V lost 0 bases, J lost 5 bases, and 3 bases lay in between. Germline-derived CDR1 and CDR2 are SGHAT and FQNNGV. CDR3 length: 12 residues.